This TCR beta chain was identified during a study of blood T cell repertoires in COVID-19. Background on the study: Material from acute and convalescent COVID-19 was sourced from the United States, Italy and Spain. From T cells, B-cell-depleted T cells, or PBMCs came the material, which was cDNA or gDNA.

Trimming cost V 3 bases and J 4 bases; bases outside gene matches: 9. Germline CDR1 is SGHNT and CDR2 is YYREEE (reference sequence). This CDR3 comprises 16 residues. Methods used by the authors: Estimation of nucleated cell counts was performed using reference gene primer amplification. Only in-frame clones appear in the TCRdb table, and some are missing; sequencing was by immunoSEQ multiplex PCR. V and J calls and clone size follow that table, whereas D and trimming were derived from the DNA. The table includes tens of thousands of clones, 70% to 90% detected once. The chain has TRBV5-4 and TRBJ2-1, with 8 positions matching TRBD2. The sequencing input was peripheral blood. This sequence originates from a woman between 70 and 85 years old with acute or convalescent COVID-19. This chain's CDR3 is CASSWSPGLDYNEQFF. In DNA, the CDR3 is TGTGCCAGCAGCTGGTCACCGGGACTAGATTACAATGAGCAGTTCTTC.